Listed below are T cell receptor beta chains from one sample, sequenced in a study of metastatic and nonmetastatic thyroid tumors. From the PCR reads, TCRdb re-called clones with MiXCR. The repertoire holds tens of thousands of clones, with around a sixth as singletons. Sequencing was done on a sample of tumor tissue. These receptors all stem from a female donor with papillary thyroid cancer or a benign thyroid nodule (not recorded which). Some clones in this sample may be carry-over from other donors' samples. Both conserved end residues are part of each CDR3. A D gene is named only where the DNA matches it firmly. Clone sizes are given selectively: once, few, many, or a class where the clone is expanded.

TRBJ2-5 | 17 | many | TRBV2 | - | TGTGCCAGCAGTCAGGACCCCGATGGGGTTGGACAAGAGACCCAGTACTTC | CASSQDPDGVGQETQYF
TRBJ1-2 | 15 | few | TRBV2 | - | TGTGCCAGCAGTGGGGTATCAGGGGTCCTGATAGGCTACACCTTC | CASSGVSGVLIGYTF
TRBJ2-7 | 13 | many | TRBV6-2/TRBV6-3 | - | TGTGCCAGCAGTTCAGAACAGGGCTACGAGCAGTACTTC | CASSSEQGYEQYF
TRBJ2-1 | 15 | many | TRBV7-6 | - | TGTGCCAGCAGCTTAGATCGGAACACATACAATGAGCAGTTCTTC | CASSLDRNTYNEQFF
TRBJ2-3 | 15 | many | TRBV29-1 | TRBD1 | TGCAGCGTAATAGGAGGGACAGGTGGGGGAAATGCGCAGTATTTT | CSVIGGTGGGNAQYF
TRBJ2-5 | 12 | - | TRBV20-1 | - | TGCAGTGCTTGCGCGGGATCTGAGACCCAGTACTTC | CSACAGSETQYF
TRBJ2-5 | 16 | many | TRBV12-5 | TRBD2 | TGTGCTAGTGGTTTCCTACTAGCGGGACTACAAGAGACCCAGTACTTC | CASGFLLAGLQETQYF
TRBJ2-1 | 15 | many | TRBV7-2 | TRBD2 | TGTGCCAGCAGTCAGACTAGCGGGTACAACAATGAGCAGTTCTTC | CASSQTSGYNNEQFF
TRBJ1-4 | 13 | many | TRBV20-1 | - | TGCAGTGCTAGAGGGCCTGGCGGAGAAAAACTGTTTTTT | CSARGPGGEKLFF
TRBJ2-5 | 15 | - | TRBV3-1 | - | TGTGCCAGCAGCCAAAGTCTTGGGGGGCAAGAGACCCAGTACTTC | CASSQSLGGQETQYF
TRBJ2-2 | 17 | many | TRBV11-3 | - | TGTGCCAGCAGCTTAAGGAACAAACCTGCGAACACCGGGGAGCTGTTTTTT | CASSLRNKPANTGELFF
TRBJ2-1 | 14 | many | TRBV30 | - | TGTGCCTGGAGTGTAACCGGGATTGGTAATGAGCAGTTCTTC | CAWSVTGIGNEQFF
TRBJ2-2 | 17 | many | TRBV9 | TRBD2 | TGTGCCAGCAGCCCGGGACTAGCGGGAGGGTCCACCGGGGAGCTGTTTTTT | CASSPGLAGGSTGELFF
TRBJ1-1 | 14 | many | TRBV5-1 | - | TGCGCCAGCAGCTTGGCTGGGGGGGGGACTGAAGCTTTCTTT | CASSLAGGGTEAFF
TRBJ1-1 | 13 | many | TRBV10-2 | TRBD1 | TGCGCCAGCAGCCGCGGACAGGCATTAGAAGCTTTCTTT | CASSRGQALEAFF
TRBJ2-1 | 19 | many | TRBV20-1 | TRBD2 | TGCAGTGCTAGCTCCGGGTCTTTGACTAGCGGGACCTTTTACAATGAGCAGTTCTTC | CSASSGSLTSGTFYNEQFF
TRBJ1-1 | 16 | many | TRBV6-1 | - | TGTGCCAGCAGTGAAGGAGTGGCTTGGAGGAACACTGAAGCTTTCTTT | CASSEGVAWRNTEAFF
TRBJ2-2 | 14 | many | TRBV7-9 | - | TGTGCCAGCAGCTTAGGTTTGCTGGACGGGGAGCTGTTTTTT | CASSLGLLDGELFF
TRBJ1-2 | 14 | many | TRBV11-2 | - | TGTGCCAGCAGCTTATCAGGGAATAACTATGGCTACACCTTC | CASSLSGNNYGYTF
TRBJ1-2 | 14 | - | TRBV19 | - | TGTGCCAGTGATTCCACAGGGTCCAAGGATGGCTACACCTTC | CASDSTGSKDGYTF
TRBJ2-7 | 16 | medium-sized | TRBV20-1 | TRBD2 | TGCAGTGCTAGACGTCTAGCGGGAGGGCAAGGTTACGAGCAGTACTTC | CSARRLAGGQGYEQYF
TRBJ1-5 | 13 | few | TRBV12-3/TRBV12-4 | - | TGTGTCAGCGCCCAAGATTCAAAACAGCCCCAGCACTTT | CVSAQDSKQPQHF
TRBJ1-6 | 15 | many | TRBV5-4 | TRBD1 | TGTGCCAGCAGCTCTGACAGGGGGAGGAATTCACCCCTCCACTTT | CASSSDRGRNSPLHF
TRBJ2-1 | 14 | few | TRBV20-1 | TRBD1 | TGCAGTGCTAGAATGGGACAGGAGACCAATGATCATTTCTTC | CSARMGQETNDHFF
TRBJ1-2 | 12 | - | TRBV28 | - | TGTGCCAGCAGTACAGGTTACTATGGCTACACCTTC | CASSTGYYGYTF
TRBJ2-7 | 12 | many | TRBV28 | - | TGTGCCAGCAGGAAGACACAAGCGCAGCAGTACTTC | CASRKTQAQQYF
TRBJ2-3 | 14 | many | TRBV29-1 | TRBD1 | TGCAGCGCATCCGGGACAGGGTTGGCAGATACGCAGTATTTT | CSASGTGLADTQYF
TRBJ2-5 | 14 | many | TRBV28 | - | TGTGCCAGCAGTCCCCCGAGAAAGGGGGAGACCCAGTACTTC | CASSPPRKGETQYF
TRBJ2-7 | 13 | - | TRBV28 | - | TGTGCCGGCAGTTTGACGGGCTCCTACGAGCAGTACTTC | CAGSLTGSYEQYF
TRBJ2-1 | 16 | - | TRBV9 | TRBD2 | TGTGCCAGCAGCCCCTTTAGCGGGATAGCCTACAATGAGCAGTTCTTC | CASSPFSGIAYNEQFF
TRBJ2-2 | 16 | many | TRBV6-1 | - | TGTGCCAGCAGTGGGCAGGGGCGGTCGAACACCGGGGAGCTGTTTTTT | CASSGQGRSNTGELFF
TRBJ2-7 | 12 | many | TRBV7-8 | - | TGTGCCAGCAGCTTAACCCCTTACGAGCAGTACTTC | CASSLTPYEQYF
TRBJ2-2 | 15 | many | TRBV5-8 | - | TGTGCCAGCAGCTCGCGACAGAGGAACACCGGGGAGCTGTTTTTT | CASSSRQRNTGELFF
TRBJ1-2 | 16 | many | TRBV2 | TRBD1 | TGTGCCAGCGGGCCAGTAACAGGGGTTTTCGCCTATGGCTACACCTTC | CASGPVTGVFAYGYTF
TRBJ2-1 | 11 | many | TRBV12-3/TRBV12-4 | - | TGTGCCAGCAGTTACTACAATGAGCAGTTCTTC | CASSYYNEQFF
TRBJ2-7 | 15 | many | TRBV7-2 | TRBD2 | TGTGTCAGCAGCTTGGTGGGAGGGCCGAATGTCGAGCAGTACTTC | CVSSLVGGPNVEQYF
TRBJ2-3 | 15 | - | TRBV11-2 | - | TGTTCCAGCAGCTATGGGATTTCGATCACAGATACGCAGTATTTT | CSSSYGISITDTQYF
TRBJ2-7 | 14 | - | TRBV7-2 | - | TGTGCCAGCAGCTTAGAAGCAGTTACGAGGGAACAGTACTTC | CASSLEAVTREQYF
TRBJ2-1 | 15 | many | TRBV10-1 | TRBD2 | TGCGCCAGCAGTGACAGCGGGAGATCCTACAATGAGCAGTTCTTC | CASSDSGRSYNEQFF
TRBJ1-2 | 14 | medium-sized | TRBV7-9 | - | TGTGCCAGCAGCTTATGGTTGGCAGGCGATGGCTACACCTTC | CASSLWLAGDGYTF
TRBJ2-5 | 15 | many | TRBV11-2 | TRBD1 | TGTGCCAGCAGCCGAATGGGACAGGGCGGCGAGACCCAGTACTTC | CASSRMGQGGETQYF
TRBJ1-1 | 18 | many | TRBV19 | TRBD1 | TGTGCCAGTAGTACCTCATCCGGGACAGGGCTTCAGAACACTGAAGCTTTCTTT | CASSTSSGTGLQNTEAFF
TRBJ2-1 | 19 | few | TRBV7-1 | TRBD2 | TGTGCCAGCAGCTCCACCCGGGGCGGGAGGGCCAGCTCCTACAATGAGCAGTTCTTC | CASSSTRGGRASSYNEQFF
TRBJ2-7 | 16 | - | TRBV11-1 | TRBD2 | TGTGCCAACATCCCACGGGGGGGTGCGCCCAAGTACGAGCAGTACTTC | CANIPRGGAPKYEQYF
TRBJ1-2 | 15 | many | TRBV7-9 | - | TGTGCCAGACGAAAAGTGGACAGCGCTAACTATGGCTACACCTTC | CARRKVDSANYGYTF
TRBJ1-2 | 14 | few | TRBV28 | - | TGTGCCAGCAGTGCTGAGCAGCTAGTCGGCGGCTACACCTTC | CASSAEQLVGGYTF
TRBJ1-1 | 13 | many | TRBV19 | - | TGTGCCAGTAGTCCGAGGGGGGGCACTGAAGCTTTCTTT | CASSPRGGTEAFF
TRBJ2-7 | 16 | many | TRBV2 | - | TGTGCCAGCAGTGAAGACGGCAGGTCCCTTCACTACGAGCAGTACTTC | CASSEDGRSLHYEQYF
TRBJ2-7 | 14 | - | TRBV11-2 | TRBD1 | TGTGCCAGCAGCTGGGACAGGGGCGCCTACGAGCAGTACTTC | CASSWDRGAYEQYF
TRBJ2-7 | 13 | many | TRBV10-2 | TRBD1 | TGCGCCAGCAGTAACAGGGGTAGATTCGAGCAGTACTTC | CASSNRGRFEQYF
TRBJ1-1 | 14 | many | TRBV29-1 | TRBD1 | TGCAGCGTTGCCCTGGACAGGGGGCTGCCTGAAGCTTTCTTT | CSVALDRGLPEAFF